This T cell receptor beta chain was observed in a study of T cell responses to AZD1222 COVID-19 vaccine. The data were produced by immunoSEQ multiplex PCR, yet TCRdb's version contains in-frame clones alone and is incomplete. The profile covers roughly 110,000 clones, with just over 90% appearing a single time and approximately 4.2% taken by the ten largest. The CDR3 loop spans 16 amino acids. The germline V and J ends were trimmed by 0 bases and 2 bases, with 14 bases remaining between them. In germline, CDR1 is GTSNPN, CDR2 SVGIG (reference sequence). Study-level findings and limits: Baseline seropositivity characterized only a handful of AZD1222 recipients. Clonal diversity may have been underestimated in mostly white British donors. Unmutated variant regions reportedly attract nearly half of all spike-specific TCRs.

Remarks on this clone: The antigen is not known.

The chain carries TRBV30 and TRBJ1-5; TRBD1 is a possible D gene (5 bases). This clonotype originated in an adult in good health. The sequencing used peripheral blood, collected on day 0 of AZD1222 vaccination. The CDR3 sequence is CAWSVKGAKGNQPQHF. Here the CDR3 DNA reads TGTGCCTGGAGTGTAAAAGGGGCTAAGGGCAATCAGCCCCAGCATTTT.